These T cell receptor beta chains were read from a single sample in a study of cytomegalovirus exposure and HLA in healthy donors. Repertoires were generated with immunoSEQ multiplex PCR, while TCRdb's copy carries only in-frame clones and drops some. The sample gives about 130,000 clones, about 84% of which show up once; 4% is in the top ten. Sequenced input: PBMCs. These receptors were obtained from a man in his late teens or twenties in good health and CMV-seropositive. Each CDR3 is given with its conserved first and last residue. The D gene is left open where the match is weak. Rows give clone size only sometimes, using once, few, many, or a class for an expanded clone.

V: TRBV15; J: TRBJ1-5; D: -; size: -; CDR3: CATSREVGGKPQHF; DNA: TGTGCCACCAGCAGAGAGGTGGGGGGAAAGCCCCAGCATTTT
V: TRBV5-1; J: TRBJ2-2; D: TRBD1; size: -; CDR3: CASSLGPQGAANTGELFF; DNA: TGCGCCAGCAGCCTGGGGCCCCAGGGGGCGGCGAACACCGGGGAGCTGTTTTTT
V: TRBV6-4; J: TRBJ2-1; D: TRBD1; size: -; CDR3: CASSDGTGGNEQFF; DNA: TGTGCCAGCAGTGACGGGACAGGGGGCAATGAGCAGTTCTTC
V: TRBV2; J: TRBJ2-1; D: -; size: -; CDR3: CASSESPYNEQFF; DNA: TGTGCCAGCAGCGAGTCACCCTACAATGAGCAGTTCTTC
V: TRBV6-5; J: TRBJ1-1; D: TRBD1; size: -; CDR3: CASSSKTGMVTEAFF; DNA: TGTGCCAGCAGTTCAAAGACAGGGATGGTGACTGAAGCTTTCTTT
V: TRBV2; J: TRBJ1-1; D: TRBD1; size: -; CDR3: CASREGQGGGTEAFF; DNA: TGTGCCAGCAGGGAAGGACAGGGAGGTGGTACTGAAGCTTTCTTT
V: TRBV19; J: TRBJ1-5; D: -; size: -; CDR3: CASTGVRPGVNLAPHNQPQHF; DNA: TGTGCCAGTACGGGAGTACGACCGGGCGTGAATCTCGCTCCTCACAATCAGCCCCAGCATTTT
V: TRBV9; J: TRBJ2-3; D: TRBD2; size: -; CDR3: CASSVDAGEWDTQYF; DNA: TGTGCCAGCAGCGTAGACGCGGGAGAATGGGATACGCAGTATTTT
V: TRBV7-2; J: TRBJ2-7; D: -; size: -; CDR3: CASSLVASTRRGEQYF; DNA: TGTGCCAGCAGCTTAGTAGCCTCGACCCGTCGTGGGGAGCAGTACTTC
V: TRBV6-1; J: TRBJ2-7; D: TRBD1; size: -; CDR3: CASSEADRVTYEQYF; DNA: TGTGCCAGCAGTGAAGCGGACAGGGTAACCTACGAGCAGTACTTC
V: TRBV7-6; J: TRBJ2-2; D: TRBD2; size: -; CDR3: CASSLSGTNTGELFF; DNA: TGTGCCAGCAGCCTTAGCGGGACGAACACCGGGGAGCTGTTTTTT
V: TRBV11-2; J: TRBJ2-1; D: TRBD2; size: -; CDR3: CASSQAGSGRFLGYNEQFF; DNA: TGTGCCAGCAGCCAAGCTGGTAGCGGGAGATTTTTGGGCTACAATGAGCAGTTCTTC
V: TRBV6-1; J: TRBJ1-1; D: -; size: -; CDR3: CAGAQGRDAEAFF; DNA: TGTGCCGGAGCACAGGGACGGGATGCTGAAGCTTTCTTT
V: TRBV30; J: TRBJ1-1; D: -; size: -; CDR3: CAWSVRGLPLGGEAFF; DNA: TGTGCCTGGAGTGTACGCGGTTTGCCTTTGGGGGGTGAAGCTTTCTTT
V: TRBV6-1; J: TRBJ2-4; D: TRBD2; size: -; CDR3: CASSAGGFGNIQYF; DNA: TGTGCCAGCAGTGCGGGGGGGTTTGGGAACATTCAGTACTTC
V: TRBV30; J: TRBJ2-3; D: TRBD2; size: -; CDR3: CAQGGRGDTDTQYF; DNA: TGTGCCCAGGGAGGGCGGGGGGATACAGATACGCAGTATTTT
V: TRBV9; J: TRBJ1-2; D: TRBD1; size: -; CDR3: CASSAGTGDYGYTF; DNA: TGTGCCAGCAGCGCGGGGACAGGGGACTATGGCTACACCTTC
V: TRBV7-6; J: TRBJ2-1; D: -; size: -; CDR3: CASSIGPTRANEQFF; DNA: TGTGCCAGCAGCATAGGGCCGACGAGGGCCAATGAGCAGTTCTTC
V: TRBV6-5; J: TRBJ1-1; D: -; size: many; CDR3: CASSPGVNTEAFF; DNA: TGTGCCAGCAGCCCAGGGGTGAACACTGAAGCTTTCTTT
V: TRBV5-8; J: TRBJ2-5; D: -; size: -; CDR3: CASSLERVETQYF; DNA: TGTGCCAGCAGCTTGGAGCGGGTGGAGACCCAGTACTTC
V: TRBV10-3; J: TRBJ2-7; D: -; size: -; CDR3: CAITRQIDYEQYF; DNA: TGTGCCATCACTAGACAGATTGACTACGAGCAGTACTTC
V: TRBV5-4; J: TRBJ2-1; D: -; size: -; CDR3: CASSLVRGGEQFF; DNA: TGTGCCAGCAGCTTGGTAAGGGGCGGTGAGCAGTTCTTC
V: TRBV27; J: TRBJ2-5; D: TRBD1; size: -; CDR3: CASSPAGTGMAETQYF; DNA: TGTGCCAGCAGCCCGGCCGGGACAGGGATGGCGGAGACCCAGTACTTC
V: TRBV30; J: TRBJ1-4; D: -; size: -; CDR3: CAWSGRDNEKLFF; DNA: TGTGCCTGGAGTGGCCGGGATAATGAAAAACTGTTTTTT
V: TRBV2; J: TRBJ2-1; D: TRBD2; size: few; CDR3: CASIGLAGGNEQFF; DNA: TGTGCCAGCATAGGGCTAGCGGGGGGCAATGAGCAGTTCTTC
V: TRBV2; J: TRBJ2-2; D: TRBD1; size: few; CDR3: CASGLGQLNTGELFF; DNA: TGTGCCAGCGGCCTGGGACAGCTGAACACCGGGGAGCTGTTTTTT
V: TRBV27; J: TRBJ1-2; D: TRBD1; size: -; CDR3: CASSISGTGSGYTF; DNA: TGTGCCAGCAGCATTTCCGGGACAGGGTCTGGCTACACCTTC
V: TRBV23-1; J: TRBJ2-7; D: TRBD1; size: -; CDR3: CASSHKNRDRGYEQYF; DNA: TGCGCCAGCAGTCACAAAAACCGGGACAGGGGTTACGAGCAGTACTTC
V: TRBV4-3; J: TRBJ2-5; D: TRBD2; size: -; CDR3: CASSQDLGTSIQETQYF; DNA: TGCGCCAGCAGCCAAGATTTGGGGACTAGTATACAAGAGACCCAGTACTTC
V: TRBV9; J: TRBJ2-1; D: -; size: -; CDR3: CASSTWDSPEEQFF; DNA: TGTGCCAGCAGTACATGGGACTCCCCAGAAGAGCAGTTCTTC
V: TRBV2; J: TRBJ2-5; D: -; size: -; CDR3: CASGGTEETQYF; DNA: TGTGCCAGCGGAGGCACGGAAGAGACCCAGTACTTC
V: TRBV27; J: TRBJ1-2; D: -; size: -; CDR3: CASSPRRGYGYTF; DNA: TGTGCCAGCAGCCCCAGACGGGGCTATGGCTACACCTTC
V: TRBV7-2; J: TRBJ2-5; D: TRBD1; size: once; CDR3: CASSLARGQGSQTQYF; DNA: TGTGCCAGCAGCTTAGCGCGAGGACAGGGTAGTCAGACCCAGTACTTC
V: TRBV27; J: TRBJ1-1; D: -; size: -; CDR3: CASMSPEAGARTEAFF; DNA: TGTGCCAGCATGAGCCCCGAGGCGGGGGCAAGGACTGAAGCTTTCTTT
V: TRBV9; J: TRBJ2-1; D: -; size: once; CDR3: CASSTPTGQWFF; DNA: TGTGCCAGCAGCACACCTACAGGGCAGTGGTTCTTC
V: TRBV7-2; J: TRBJ1-2; D: -; size: -; CDR3: CASSLRSGNRGYTF; DNA: TGTGCCAGCAGCTTGCGATCAGGGAACCGGGGCTACACCTTC
V: TRBV5-6; J: TRBJ2-1; D: TRBD2; size: -; CDR3: CASSRPGLADHYNEQFF; DNA: TGTGCCAGCAGCCGACCGGGACTAGCGGACCACTACAATGAGCAGTTCTTC
V: TRBV6-5; J: TRBJ2-7; D: TRBD1; size: -; CDR3: CATLSGTGGTEQYF; DNA: TGTGCCACATTATCAGGGACAGGGGGGACCGAGCAGTACTTC
V: TRBV7-2; J: TRBJ2-1; D: TRBD2; size: few; CDR3: CASSLDGGSEFGEQFF; DNA: TGTGCCAGCAGCTTAGACGGGGGGAGCGAGTTCGGTGAGCAGTTCTTC
V: TRBV7-9; J: TRBJ2-1; D: TRBD2; size: -; CDR3: CASSQGLAGENEQFF; DNA: TGTGCCAGCAGCCAGGGACTAGCGGGTGAGAATGAGCAGTTCTTC
V: TRBV5-1; J: TRBJ2-2; D: TRBD1; size: -; CDR3: CASTDREVAGELFF; DNA: TGCGCCAGCACGGACAGGGAGGTAGCCGGGGAGCTGTTTTTT
V: TRBV27; J: TRBJ1-1; D: -; size: few; CDR3: CASSLAGDRLNTEAFF; DNA: TGTGCCAGCAGTTTAGCAGGCGATAGACTGAACACTGAAGCTTTCTTT
V: TRBV19; J: TRBJ1-5; D: -; size: few; CDR3: CASSRTGWNQPQHF; DNA: TGTGCCAGTAGTCGCACAGGATGGAATCAGCCCCAGCATTTT
V: TRBV18; J: TRBJ1-2; D: -; size: -; CDR3: CASSPQDSRGNGYTF; DNA: TGTGCCAGCTCACCACAAGACTCTAGGGGGAATGGCTACACCTTC
V: TRBV2; J: TRBJ1-1; D: -; size: once; CDR3: CASSDQGDTEAFF; DNA: TGTGCCAGCAGTGACCAGGGCGACACTGAAGCTTTCTTT
V: TRBV29-1; J: TRBJ2-5; D: TRBD1; size: -; CDR3: CSAADRAGETQYF; DNA: TGCAGCGCTGCGGACAGGGCGGGAGAGACCCAGTACTTC